The 23 T cell receptor beta chains below come from one sample, sequenced in a study of vaccination and CD4 T cells after COVID-19. Treatment specified: roughly ten-day PBMC culture with coronavirus spike peptide pools or control peptides (ViraFEST assay). Their recognized antigens are unknown. Oncomine TCR Beta short-read sequencing was applied to DNA from cultured CD4+ T cells. Using its own MiXCR run on the PCR reads, TCRdb lists one record per CDR3 protein. The data contain about 14,000 distinct CDR3 sequences, roughly a third of them singletons. This sample comprised CD4+ T cells from blood, cultured in vitro, obtained after SARS-CoV-2 vaccination. These receptors were taken from a human donor who had recovered from COVID-19.

This chain connects TRBV6-1 to TRBJ1-3; tentatively, D is TRBD1 (6 bases). Looked up from germline, CDR1 is MNHNS and CDR2 is SASEGT. The CDR3 consists of 15 residues. Trimming removed 8 bases at V and 0 bases at J, with 14 bases between. The CDR3 here is CASGIDRSSGNTIYF. CDR3 coding DNA: TGTGCCAGCGGAATTGACAGGAGCTCTGGAAACACCATATATTTT.

This clonotype was seen more than once but under ten times. The chain has TRBV4-3 and TRBJ2-7; D gene uncertain. This CDR3 region has 15 residues. The germline V gene encodes CDR1 LGHNA and CDR2 YSLEER. Trimming cost V 0 bases and J 3 bases, with 12 bases left between them. Written as DNA, the CDR3 is TGCGCCAGCAGCCAAGATAAGAACAGCCACTACGAGCAGTACTTC. As protein: CASSQDKNSHYEQYF.

The rearrangement uses TRBV11-1 and TRBJ1-2; D not certain. The CDR3 spans 15 residues. V was trimmed by 5 bases and J by 0 bases, leaving 13 bases between them. The germline gives CDR1 SGHAT, CDR2 FQDESV (reference sequence). The CDR3 protein is CASSPSYRANYGYTF. For the CDR3, the DNA is TGTGCCAGCAGCCCCTCCTACAGAGCTAACTATGGCTACACCTTC.

This clonotype was counted only a few times. The gene calls are TRBV20-1 and TRBJ2-7; TRBD2 matches 15 bases. Trimming cost V 5 bases and J 0 bases; bases outside gene matches: 5. CDR1 and CDR2 from the germline V gene are DFQATT and SNEGSKA (reference sequence). This CDR3 has 16 residues. This CDR3 is CSAQGTSGRSSYEQYF. The CDR3 nucleotides are TGCAGTGCTCAAGGGACTAGCGGGAGGAGCTCCTACGAGCAGTACTTC.

The gene calls are TRBV4-1 and TRBJ1-2; maybe TRBD1 (6 bases). From germline, CDR1 is MGHRA and CDR2 YSYEKL. CDR3 length: 13 residues. V lost 4 bases to trimming and J lost 3 bases, with 9 bases between them. The CDR3 spells CASSLGTHYGYTF. CDR3 sequence (DNA): TGCGCCAGCAGCCTCGGGACACACTATGGCTACACCTTC.

This clonotype has more than one count but fewer than ten. This chain's CDR3 is CASSPAPRQGVYEQYF. CDR3 in DNA: TGTGCCAGCAGCCCAGCCCCCCGACAGGGGGTTTACGAGCAGTACTTC. The rearrangement links TRBV5-4 to TRBJ2-7; 9 positions agree with TRBD1. J lost 4 bases, V lost 4 bases, and 12 bases had no gene match. The CDR3 runs to 16 residues. Germline assignment: CDR1 SGHNT and CDR2 YYREEE (reference sequence).

This clonotype was detected a few times. The chain employs TRBV6-5 and TRBJ1-3; D might be TRBD1 (6 bases). Trimming took off 2 bases at V and 4 bases at J, with 12 bases between the two ends. This CDR3 comprises 15 residues. CDR1 is MNHEY, CDR2 SVGAGI, per germline. The CDR3 here is CASSYKGGPGNTIYF. DNA of the CDR3: TGTGCCAGCAGTTACAAGGGGGGCCCCGGAAACACCATATATTTT.

This chain joins TRBV6-5 and TRBJ2-2, with 7 bases matching TRBD1. The germline CDR1 and CDR2 sequences are MNHEY and SVGAGI. The CDR3 is 14 amino acids. Losses at the gene ends were 4 bases for V and 6 bases for J; bases not matched to a gene: 5. This chain's CDR3 is CASSLQGPPGELFF. The DNA of the CDR3 is TGTGCCAGCAGTTTACAGGGGCCCCCCGGGGAGCTGTTTTTT.

The genes are TRBV10-2 and TRBJ2-7; D gene ambiguous. This CDR3 spans 13 amino acids. CDR1 and CDR2 (germline): WSHSY, SAAADI. The ends were cut back, 0 bases at V and 3 bases at J, with 6 bases in the middle. The CDR3 region has the DNA TGCGCCAGCAGTGAGTCGCATATCTACGAGCAGTACTTC. Protein sequence: CASSESHIYEQYF.

This clonotype turned up a few times. The chain has TRBV19 and TRBJ2-5; 8 bases are shared with TRBD1. The CDR3 length is 17 residues. From germline, CDR1 is LNHDA and CDR2 SQIVND (reference sequence). V shed 1 base and J 4 bases; nucleotides not matched to a gene: 11. The CDR3 loop is CASSIVLPGQGRETQYF. CDR3 sequence (DNA): TGTGCCAGTAGTATAGTCTTGCCCGGACAGGGTAGAGAGACCCAGTACTTC.

The gene calls are TRBV20-1 and TRBJ2-3; D possibly corresponds to TRBD2 (7 bases). The CDR3 contains 15 residues. V lost 6 bases, J lost 2 bases, and 18 bases lay in between. Germline V gene lookup returns CDR1 DFQATT and CDR2 SNEGSKA (reference sequence). The CDR3 here is CSAGGASGTTDTQYF. The CDR3 nucleotides are TGCAGTGCGGGGGGGGCTAGCGGAACCACAGATACGCAGTATTTT.

This clonotype was seen only a few times. This sequence joins TRBV7-8 and TRBJ1-1, with D hard to call. The CDR3 has 14 residues. The V and J ends lost 0 bases and 1 base respectively, with 6 bases between them. The germline CDR1 and CDR2 sequences are SGHVS and FQNEAQ. The DNA of the CDR3 is TGTGCCAGCAGCTTAGCAGGGCGGAACACTGAAGCTTTCTTT. This sequence encodes CASSLAGRNTEAFF.

V gene TRBV6-1 combines with J gene TRBJ2-3; TRBD1 is a possible D gene (5 bases). Germline CDR1 and CDR2: MNHNS and SASEGT. The CDR3 length is 14 residues. Trimming took 4 bases from V and 2 from J, leaving 10 bases between them. The CDR3 sequence: CASSAAGHTDTQYF. CDR3 nucleotides: TGTGCCAGCAGTGCGGCAGGACACACAGATACGCAGTATTTT.

The rearrangement uses TRBV20-1 and TRBJ2-2; D gene ambiguous. This CDR3 has 13 residues. Trimming pared 2 bases from V and 4 bases from J, leaving 8 bases between. Per the germline V gene, CDR1 is DFQATT and CDR2 is SNEGSKA (reference sequence). CDR3 DNA: TGCAGTGCTAGAAGTTTCTTCACCGGGGAGCTGTTTTTT. Its protein is CSARSFFTGELFF.

This clonotype was seen only once. The rearrangement links TRBV7-2 to TRBJ2-3; 14 positions agree with TRBD2. The CDR3 loop spans 18 amino acids. The germline CDR1 and CDR2 sequences are SGHTA and FQGNSA. The trim removed 1 base at V and 4 bases at J, leaving 7 bases unmatched. DNA for the CDR3: TGTGCCAGCAGCTTAGGGGGGACTAGCGGGAGTCGTGCAGATACGCAGTATTTT. As protein: CASSLGGTSGSRADTQYF. Full variable domain (rest looked up from reference TRBV7-2 and TRBJ2-3): GAGVSQSPSNKVTEKGKDVELRCDPISGHTALYWYRQSLGQGLEFLIYFQGNSAPDKSGLPSDRFSAERTGGSVSTLTIQRTQQEDSAVYLCASSLGGTSGSRADTQYFGPGTRLTVL.

This clonotype was found a few times. This sequence joins TRBV20-1 and TRBJ2-3, with D hard to call. Germline assignment: CDR1 DFQATT and CDR2 SNEGSKA (reference sequence). CDR3 length equals 10 residues. V gave up 4 bases and J gave up 6 bases, with 5 bases separating them. The CDR3 region is CSATPDTQYF. In DNA, the CDR3 is TGCAGTGCTACCCCCGATACGCAGTATTTT.

The chain is built from TRBV5-8 and TRBJ2-1, with 12 bases lining up with TRBD1. Germline CDR1 is SGHTS and CDR2 is YDEGEE. The CDR3 has 17 amino acids. Trimming took 0 bases from V and 7 from J; bases not matched to a gene: 8. CDR3 amino acids: CASSLALGQGARNEQFF. CDR3 nucleotides: TGTGCCAGCAGCTTGGCTTTGGGACAGGGGGCAAGGAATGAGCAGTTCTTC.

The rearrangement uses TRBV11-2 and TRBJ2-4, with 8 positions matching TRBD1. V was clipped by 5 bases and J by 6 bases; unmatched bases: 12. Per the germline V gene, CDR1 is SGHAT and CDR2 is FQNNGV. The CDR3 spans 16 residues. CDR3 region: CASSLDRYTGGNIQYF. The DNA of the CDR3 is TGTGCCAGCAGCCTTGACAGATATACAGGGGGAAACATTCAGTACTTC.

The chain combines TRBV2 with TRBJ1-5, with D uncertain. Deletions cut 7 bases from V and 1 base from J, with 8 bases between. The CDR3 is 13 amino acids. From germline, CDR1 is SNHLY and CDR2 FYNNEI. This CDR3 reads CASMGDSNQPQHF. The CDR3 DNA reads TGTGCCAGCATGGGAGACAGCAATCAGCCCCAGCATTTT.

This clonotype was detected a few times. The chain recombines TRBV19 with TRBJ1-6, with D hard to call. V lost 7 bases and J lost 5, with 9 bases in between. From germline, CDR1 is LNHDA and CDR2 SQIVND (reference sequence). The CDR3 totals 13 residues. The CDR3 is CASTARNNSPLHF. The CDR3 DNA reads as TGTGCCAGTACGGCCAGAAATAATTCACCCCTCCACTTT.

The V call is TRBV10-1, the J call TRBJ1-1; 12 nucleotides align to TRBD1. The CDR3 sequence is 14 residues long. Germline assignment: CDR1 WNHNN and CDR2 SYGVQD (reference sequence). The junction had 7 bases not matched to a gene; V was cut back by 6 bases and J by 8 bases. The CDR3 region has the DNA TGCGCCAGCAGGTCGGGACAGGGGGCGTCGGAAGCTTTCTTT. Translating gives CASRSGQGASEAFF.

This clonotype turned up a few times. This sequence joins TRBV2 and TRBJ2-3; TRBD1 matches at 9 bases. The germline V gene has CDR1 SNHLY and CDR2 FYNNEI. V dropped 4 bases and J dropped 4; count of bases not matched to a gene: 0. The CDR3 is 13 residues long. Written as DNA, the CDR3 is TGTGCCAGCAGTGGACAGGGGGCAGATACGCAGTATTTT. It is translated as CASSGQGADTQYF.

V gene TRBV28 combines with J gene TRBJ2-7, with 7 bases aligning to TRBD1. V shed 10 bases, J shed 4 bases, and the junction held 10 bases outside the gene matches. The germline V gene has CDR1 MDHEN and CDR2 SYDVKM. The CDR3 sequence is 13 residues long. The CDR3 coding sequence is TGTGCCATCCTCCGGGACAGCTCTTACGAGCAGTACTTC. It is translated as CAILRDSSYEQYF. The full variable domain, with the rest looked up from reference TRBV28 and TRBJ2-7, is DVKVTQSSRYLVKRTGEKVFLECVQDMDHENMFWYRQDPGLGLRLIYFSYDVKMKEKGDIPEGYSVSREKKERFSLILESASTNQTSMYLCAILRDSSYEQYFGPGTRLTVT.